Detailed here is one T cell receptor (beta chain). The CDR3 totals 14 residues. Germline-derived CDR1 and CDR2 are SNHLY and FYNNEI. Between the trimmed V and J ends, which lost 5 bases and 4 bases, there was a span of 14 bases. This specimen belongs to a study of blood T cells in healthy people across ages. The use of a sample-barcoded 5' primer and a J-beta primer mix characterized a second PCR of roughly 7 to 12 cycles. Each cDNA molecule was tagged by a template-switch adaptor with 12 random nucleotides. One entry per CDR3 protein, called by TCRdb with MiXCR from the 5' RACE reads. Of around 1,700,000 distinct CDR3 sequences detected, 25% to 30% appear once; the ten largest clones hold around 7.7%. Per individual sample, total RNA of at least 6 micrograms was extracted.

The TCR comes from a woman aged 30 to 39 in good health. The gene calls are TRBV2 and TRBJ1-1; no definite D call. Sequenced input: blood. CDR3 in DNA: TGTGCCAGCAGTCCCCGTTCCGGGCCCACTGAAGCTTTCTTT. Translation gives CASSPRSGPTEAFF.